This record looks at one T cell receptor (beta chain) sequence and its context. There are 16 residues in the CDR3. V lost 2 bases, J lost 2 bases, and 15 bases lay in between. Germline CDR1 LGHNA, CDR2 YSLEER. This specimen comes from a study of patients and donors after allogeneic stem cell transplantation. TCRdb redid the calling of the RT-PCR reads with MiXCR, one entry per CDR3 protein. The data contain roughly 880,000 distinct CDR3 sequences, roughly 18% of them singletons. This chain connects TRBV4-3 to TRBJ2-5, with D possibly being TRBD1 (5 bases). The material sequenced was blood, either unsorted or a sorted T cell fraction (not recorded which). This TCR came from a human donor who was either an allogeneic HSCT recipient or a stem cell or donor lymphocyte infusion donor (not recorded which). It is not recorded whose cells these are; they may come from a transplant donor. The CDR3 sequence: CASSQPSGNFQETQYF. The CDR3 nucleotides are TGCGCCAGCAGCCAACCCTCAGGGAATTTTCAAGAGACCCAGTACTTC.